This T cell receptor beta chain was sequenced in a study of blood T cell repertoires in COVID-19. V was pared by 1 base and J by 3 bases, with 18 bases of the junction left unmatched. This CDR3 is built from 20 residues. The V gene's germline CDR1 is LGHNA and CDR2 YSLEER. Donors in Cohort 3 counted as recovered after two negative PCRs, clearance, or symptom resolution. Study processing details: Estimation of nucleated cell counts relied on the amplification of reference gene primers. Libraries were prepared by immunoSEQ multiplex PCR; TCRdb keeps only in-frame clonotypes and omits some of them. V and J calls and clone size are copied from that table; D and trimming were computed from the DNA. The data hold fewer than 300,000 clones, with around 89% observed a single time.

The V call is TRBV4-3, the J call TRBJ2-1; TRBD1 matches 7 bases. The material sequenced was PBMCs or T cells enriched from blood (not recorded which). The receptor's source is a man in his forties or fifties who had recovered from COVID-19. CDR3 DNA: TGCGCCAGCAGCCAAGTTGGGCGGACAGGTATTTGGGGTCTCTACAATGAGCAGTTCTTC. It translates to CASSQVGRTGIWGLYNEQFF.